These 2 T cell receptor beta chains came from one sample sequenced in a study of cytomegalovirus exposure and HLA in healthy donors. The PCR employed 60 Vbeta primers together with 13 Jbeta primers. Clones were sequenced by immunoSEQ multiplex PCR, and TCRdb holds only the in-frame ones, with some missing. Of 150,000 to 200,000 clones listed, more than 85% are singletons. Sequenced sample: PBMCs. The receptors come from a young woman in good health and CMV-seronegative.

This chain uses TRBV29-1 with TRBJ1-5; a possible D gene is TRBD1 (5 bases). V lost 5 bases and J 4 bases, leaving 18 bases between the germline ends. Germline V gives CDR1 SQVTM, CDR2 ANQGSEA. The CDR3 is 15 residues long. CDR3 loop: CSVSWGGYRNQPQHF. The CDR3 DNA reads as TGCAGCGTTTCATGGGGGGGGTACAGGAATCAGCCCCAGCATTTT.

This chain connects TRBV7-3 to TRBJ2-1, with TRBD2 matching over 13 bases. CDR3 size: 19 residues. Per germline, CDR1 SGHTA and CDR2 FQGTGA. J lost 0 bases, V lost 1 base, and 6 bases had no gene match. DNA of the CDR3: TGTGCCAGCAGCTTAAAAGGGACTAGCGGGATGAGCTCCTACAATGAGCAGTTCTTC. The encoded protein is CASSLKGTSGMSSYNEQFF.